Below, 10 T cell receptor beta chains from the same sample are listed, as sequenced in a study of OX40 agonist ivuxolimab in advanced cancers. Repertoires were generated with immunoSEQ multiplex PCR, while TCRdb's copy carries only in-frame clones and drops some. The table includes about 97,000 clones, roughly nine tenths detected once. Specimen: CD4+ or CD8+ T cells sorted from blood, collected in a trial of the OX40 agonist ivuxolimab. These receptors were collected from an adult with an advanced solid tumor such as melanoma, head and neck, liver or kidney cancer.

This clone was seen only a few times. J is TRBJ2-5 and V is TRBV30; D unclear. The CDR3 length is 11 residues. The V end lost 1 base, the J end lost 3 bases, and 3 bases lay between the germline ends. Germline V gives CDR1 GTSNPN, CDR2 SVGIG (reference sequence). CDR3 in amino acids: CAWSAKETQYF. The DNA for the CDR3 is TGTGCCTGGAGTGCTAAAGAGACCCAGTACTTC.

A remark on this clone: At the DNA level, this CDR3 is encoded by other sequences in the same sample as well. The genes are TRBV19 and TRBJ1-3; 9 bases map to TRBD1. Unmatched junction bases numbered 4, after V lost 6 bases and J lost 4 bases. Germline V CDR1 and CDR2: LNHDA, SQIVND (reference sequence). There are 14 residues in the CDR3. This chain's CDR3 is CASRGQGEGNTIYF. CDR3 DNA sequence: TGTGCCAGTAGGGGACAGGGAGAGGGAAACACCATATATTTT.

V is TRBV6-4 and J is TRBJ2-6, with D possibly being TRBD2 (6 bases). Trimming took off 5 bases at V and 2 bases at J, with 7 bases between the two ends. CDR1 and CDR2 (germline): MRHNA, SNTAGT. The length of the CDR3 is 14 residues. CDR3 region: CASSREPGANVLTF. As DNA, the CDR3 is TGTGCCAGCAGTCGGGAGCCTGGGGCCAACGTCCTGACTTTC.

V usage is TRBV14 and J usage is TRBJ1-2; 9 bases line up with TRBD1. Germline V gene sequence: CDR1 SGHDN, CDR2 FVKESK. The CDR3 length is 16 residues. The junction had 8 bases not matched to a gene; V was cut back by 2 bases and J by 4 bases. CDR3 amino acids: CASSQYTGGLTYGYTF. CDR3 sequence (DNA): TGTGCCAGCAGCCAATATACAGGGGGCCTGACCTATGGCTACACCTTC.

The V and J genes are TRBV12-5 and TRBJ2-1; 9 bases align to TRBD1. The CDR3 length is 15 residues. Germline loops: CDR1 LGHNT, CDR2 FRNRAP. The V gene end was trimmed by 7 bases and the J gene end by 0 bases; junction bases not matched to a gene: 4. CDR3 in amino acids: CASVMDRGSYNEQFF. CDR3 DNA sequence: TGTGCTAGTGTCATGGACAGGGGCTCCTACAATGAGCAGTTCTTC.

The V gene is TRBV13, the J gene TRBJ2-1; D not certain. The germline V gene has CDR1 PRHDT and CDR2 FYEKMQ (reference sequence). The CDR3 consists of 11 residues. V lost 0 bases to trimming and J lost 7 bases, with 1 base between them. In DNA form, the CDR3 reads TGTGCCAGCAGCTTAGGGAATGAGCAGTTCTTC. Translating it yields CASSLGNEQFF.

This sequence joins TRBV7-8 and TRBJ2-3; 7 bases fit TRBD2. In germline, CDR1 is SGHVS, CDR2 FQNEAQ. The length of the CDR3 is 18 residues. Trimming took 0 bases from V and 2 from J; bases not matched to a gene: 11. CDR3 nucleotide sequence: TGTGCCAGCAGCTTAGCGGGCCAGCGGGGCCCCTTCACAGATACGCAGTATTTT. Its translation is CASSLAGQRGPFTDTQYF.

The chain carries TRBV7-9 and TRBJ2-1; 8 bases are a match to TRBD2. This CDR3 has 12 amino acids. Germline V gene data show CDR1 as SEHNR and CDR2 as FQNEAQ (reference sequence). The V and J ends lost 5 bases and 12 bases, in that order; junction bases with no gene match: 6. Here the CDR3 reads CASSPGLAGQFF. CDR3 in DNA: TGTGCCAGCAGCCCCGGGCTAGCGGGGCAGTTCTTC.

The CDR3 bases are TGTGCCTGGAGTGTAAAAGGGGATCTAGCCAAAAACATTCAGTACTTC. This encodes CAWSVKGDLAKNIQYF. The chain is built from TRBV30 and TRBJ2-4; a weak D match, TRBD1 (5 bases). V was pared by 0 bases and J by 0 bases, with 12 bases between. The germline V gene has CDR1 GTSNPN and CDR2 SVGIG (reference sequence). CDR3 length: 16 residues.

The table lists this clone with a few counts. The chain couples TRBV7-9 to TRBJ1-1; no clear D gene. V dropped 5 bases and J dropped 0 bases, with 4 bases sitting between them. This CDR3 is built from 12 residues. Germline CDR1 and CDR2: SEHNR and FQNEAQ (reference sequence). CDR3 in amino acids: CASSPMNTEAFF. The CDR3 DNA sequence: TGTGCCAGCAGCCCCATGAACACTGAAGCTTTCTTT.